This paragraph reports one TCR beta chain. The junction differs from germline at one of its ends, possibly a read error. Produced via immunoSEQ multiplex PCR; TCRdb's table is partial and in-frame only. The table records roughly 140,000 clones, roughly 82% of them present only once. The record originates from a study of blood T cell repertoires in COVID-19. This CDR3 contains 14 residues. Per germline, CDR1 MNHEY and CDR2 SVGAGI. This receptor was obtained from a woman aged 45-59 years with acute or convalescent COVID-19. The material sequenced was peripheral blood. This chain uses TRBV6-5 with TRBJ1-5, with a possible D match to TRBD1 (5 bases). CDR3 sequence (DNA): TGTGCCAGCAGTGACTCGGGGGGGTATCAGCCCCAGCATTTT. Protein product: CASSDSGGYQPQHF.